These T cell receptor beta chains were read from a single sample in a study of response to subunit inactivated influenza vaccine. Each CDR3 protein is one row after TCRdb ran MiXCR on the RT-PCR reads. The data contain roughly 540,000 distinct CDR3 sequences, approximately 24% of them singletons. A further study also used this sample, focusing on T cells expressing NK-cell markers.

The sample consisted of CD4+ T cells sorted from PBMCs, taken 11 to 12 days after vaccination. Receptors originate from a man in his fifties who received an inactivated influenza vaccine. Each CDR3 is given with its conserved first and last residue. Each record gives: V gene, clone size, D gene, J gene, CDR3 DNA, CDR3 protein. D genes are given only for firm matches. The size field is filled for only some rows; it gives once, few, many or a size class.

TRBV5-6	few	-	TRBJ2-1	TGTGCCAGCAGGGACCCTCGCGGCTACAATGAGCAGTTCTTC	CASRDPRGYNEQFF
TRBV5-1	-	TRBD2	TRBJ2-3	TGCGCCAGCAGCAGGGCGGGGGTCACAGATACGCAGTATTTT	CASSRAGVTDTQYF
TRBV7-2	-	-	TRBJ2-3	TGTGCCAGCAGCTTAGGGTCAGGGACACGCACAGATACGCAGTATTTT	CASSLGSGTRTDTQYF
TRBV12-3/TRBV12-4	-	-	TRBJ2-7	TGTGCCAGCAGTTCGGGTCTAGCGATCGGAGTCGAGCAGTACTTC	CASSSGLAIGVEQYF
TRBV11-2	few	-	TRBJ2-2	TGTGCCAGCAGCTTACGGCTCTCGAACACCGGGGAGCTGTTTTTT	CASSLRLSNTGELFF
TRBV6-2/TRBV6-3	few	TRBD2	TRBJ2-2	TGTGCCAGCGTTCCTAGCGGGAGGGCGAGCACCGGGGAGCTGTTTTTT	CASVPSGRASTGELFF
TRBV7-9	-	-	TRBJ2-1	TGTGCCAGCAGCTTAGCCTCGCTAGCCAACAATGAGCAGTTCTTC	CASSLASLANNEQFF
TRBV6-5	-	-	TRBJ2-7	TGTGCCAGCAGTTACTCGTGGCCTAACTACGAGCAGTACTTC	CASSYSWPNYEQYF
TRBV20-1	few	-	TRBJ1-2	TGCAGTGCTCTCCAGGATAACTATGGCTACACCTTC	CSALQDNYGYTF
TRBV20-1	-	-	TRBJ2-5	TGCAGTGCTACCGCCAGTAGCGGTCGACAAGAGACCCAGTACTTC	CSATASSGRQETQYF
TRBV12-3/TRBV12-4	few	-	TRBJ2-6	TGTGCCAGCAGTTTCAGCAACTCTGGGGCCAACGTCCTGACTTTC	CASSFSNSGANVLTF
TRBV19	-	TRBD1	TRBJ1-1	TGTGCCAGTAGTGGCCGGGACAGAACTACTGAAGCTTTCTTT	CASSGRDRTTEAFF
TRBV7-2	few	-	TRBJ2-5	TGTGCCAGCAGCCCCGGGCCCCCAGAGACCCAGTACTTC	CASSPGPPETQYF
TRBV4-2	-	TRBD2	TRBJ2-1	TGTGCCAGCAGCCCTCGAAGGACAGGGGTGACTAGCGGGGCTCCATCCTACAATGAGCAGTTCTTC	CASSPRRTGVTSGAPSYNEQFF
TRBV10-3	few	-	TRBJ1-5	TGTGCCATCAGTGAGCAAGGGGTCGGGAATCAGCCCCAGCATTTT	CAISEQGVGNQPQHF
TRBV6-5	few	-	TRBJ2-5	TGTGCCAGCAGTTACTCGAATAGCGAAGAGACCCAGTACTTC	CASSYSNSEETQYF
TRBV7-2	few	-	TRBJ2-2	TGTGCCAGCAGCTTAGGAGGGGGGTCCAGCGGGGAGCTGTTTTTT	CASSLGGGSSGELFF
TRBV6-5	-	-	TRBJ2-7	TGTGCCAGCAGTTCGCAGAAGACCGCCTACGAGCAGTACTTC	CASSSQKTAYEQYF
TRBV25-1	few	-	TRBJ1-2	TGTGCCAGCAGTGCCACAGGGAGCGGCTACACCTTC	CASSATGSGYTF
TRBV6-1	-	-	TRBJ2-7	TGTGCCAGCAGTGAAAGACTCATCCCGGGCCTGGACGAGCAGTACTTC	CASSERLIPGLDEQYF
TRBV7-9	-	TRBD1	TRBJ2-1	TGTGCCAGCAGCTTAGCTGTTGGACAGGGCGTAAATGAGCAGTTCTTC	CASSLAVGQGVNEQFF
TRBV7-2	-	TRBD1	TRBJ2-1	TGTGCCAGCAGCTTTGGACAGGGCGATGAGCAGTTCTTC	CASSFGQGDEQFF
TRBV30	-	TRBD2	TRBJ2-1	TGTGCCTGCAGCGGGAGGTCCTACAATGAGCAGTTCTTC	CACSGRSYNEQFF
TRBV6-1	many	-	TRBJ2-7	TGTGCCAGCAGCCGCTTGTCCTCCTACGAGCAGTACTTC	CASSRLSSYEQYF
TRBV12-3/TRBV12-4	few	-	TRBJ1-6	TGTGCCAGCAGTTTCTCGACGGGGAAAGATTCACCCCTCCACTTT	CASSFSTGKDSPLHF
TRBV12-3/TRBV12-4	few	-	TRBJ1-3	TGTGCCAGCCCGATTATCTCTGGAAACACCATATATTTT	CASPIISGNTIYF
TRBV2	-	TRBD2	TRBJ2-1	TGTGCCAGCAGCCTTCAAGCGGGGCCAAGCGACGAGCAGTTCTTC	CASSLQAGPSDEQFF
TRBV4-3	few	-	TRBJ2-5	TGCGCCAGCAGCCAAGACTTCGGGACCCAGTACTTC	CASSQDFGTQYF
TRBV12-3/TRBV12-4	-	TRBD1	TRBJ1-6	TGTGCCAGCAGTTTAGGCCCCAGCAGGGGGTCTTCACCCCTCCACTTT	CASSLGPSRGSSPLHF
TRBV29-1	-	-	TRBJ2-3	TGCAGCGTTGAAGTGGTTTCTAGCACAGATACGCAGTATTTT	CSVEVVSSTDTQYF
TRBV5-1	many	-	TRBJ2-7	TGCGCCAGCAGCCCCGGACAGATCTCAAACGAGCAGTACTTC	CASSPGQISNEQYF
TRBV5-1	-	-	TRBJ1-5	TGCGCCAGCAGCTTGATGGGTGTCGGAAGCAATCAGCCCCAGCATTTT	CASSLMGVGSNQPQHF
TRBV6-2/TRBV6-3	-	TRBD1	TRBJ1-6	TGTGCCAGCAGCCCAACGAGACAGGGAAATTCACCCCTCCACTTT	CASSPTRQGNSPLHF
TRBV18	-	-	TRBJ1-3	TGTGCCAGCTCACCATCTCCGAACCTCTCTGGAAACACCATATATTTT	CASSPSPNLSGNTIYF
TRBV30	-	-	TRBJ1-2	TGTGCCTGGACTCCAATCTCTGGTGGCTACACCTTC	CAWTPISGGYTF